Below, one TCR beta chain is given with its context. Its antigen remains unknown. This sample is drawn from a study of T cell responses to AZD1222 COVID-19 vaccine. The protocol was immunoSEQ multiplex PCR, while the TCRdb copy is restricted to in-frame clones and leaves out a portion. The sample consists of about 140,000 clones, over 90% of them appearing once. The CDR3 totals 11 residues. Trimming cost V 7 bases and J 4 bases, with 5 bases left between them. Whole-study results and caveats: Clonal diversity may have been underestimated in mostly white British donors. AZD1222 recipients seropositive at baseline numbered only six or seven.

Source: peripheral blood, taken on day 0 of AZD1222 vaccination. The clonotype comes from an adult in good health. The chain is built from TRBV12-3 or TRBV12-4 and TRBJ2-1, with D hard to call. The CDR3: CASKQYNEQFF. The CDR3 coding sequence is TGTGCCAGCAAACAGTACAATGAGCAGTTCTTC.